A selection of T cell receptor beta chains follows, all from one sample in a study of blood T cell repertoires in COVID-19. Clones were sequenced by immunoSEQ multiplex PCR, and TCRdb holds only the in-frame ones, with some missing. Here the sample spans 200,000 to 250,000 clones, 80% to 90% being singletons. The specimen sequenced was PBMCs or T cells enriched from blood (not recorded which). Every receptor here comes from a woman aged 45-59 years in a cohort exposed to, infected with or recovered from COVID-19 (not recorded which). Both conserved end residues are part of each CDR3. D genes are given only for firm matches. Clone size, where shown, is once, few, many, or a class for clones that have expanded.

CDR3: CSVLPRTDNTGELFF
DNA: TGCAGCGTTTTACCGCGGACAGACAACACCGGGGAGCTGTTTTTT
D: NA
size: NA
V: TRBV29-1
J: TRBJ2-2

CDR3: CASSLQGPTFGAGELFF
DNA: TGCGCCAGCAGCCTACAGGGGCCCACTTTTGGGGCCGGGGAGCTGTTTTTT
D: TRBD1
size: NA
V: TRBV5-1
J: TRBJ2-2

CDR3: CASSIPTGPSSGNTIYF
DNA: TGTGCCAGCAGCATCCCCACAGGACCGAGCTCTGGAAACACCATATATTTT
D: NA
size: NA
V: TRBV28
J: TRBJ1-3

CDR3: CATIPRTSGGGEQFF
DNA: TGTGCCACCATCCCCAGGACTAGCGGGGGCGGTGAGCAGTTCTTC
D: TRBD2
size: NA
V: TRBV6-2/TRBV6-3
J: TRBJ2-1

CDR3: CASSQGQGNSPLHF
DNA: TGTGCCAGCAGCCAAGGTCAGGGTAATTCACCCCTCCACTTT
D: NA
size: NA
V: TRBV3-1/TRBV3-2
J: TRBJ1-6

CDR3: CASSSGTGALQPQHF
DNA: TGTGCCAGCAGCTCGGGGACAGGGGCATTGCAGCCCCAGCATTTT
D: TRBD1
size: NA
V: TRBV7-9
J: TRBJ1-5

CDR3: CASSFGPGTKYF
DNA: NA
D: NA
size: NA
V: TRBV7-9
J: TRBJ2-7

CDR3: CASSLAGTGGYNEQFF
DNA: TGTGCCAGCAGCTTAGCCGGGACGGGGGGCTACAATGAGCAGTTCTTC
D: TRBD2
size: NA
V: TRBV28
J: TRBJ2-1

CDR3: CASSQEATQRGANAQYF
DNA: TGCGCCAGCAGCCAAGAGGCTACCCAGCGGGGAGCGAATGCGCAGTATTTT
D: TRBD2
size: NA
V: TRBV4-3
J: TRBJ2-3

CDR3: CASSPIDSGGISYEQYF
DNA: TGTGCCAGCTCACCTATTGATTCCGGGGGGATATCCTACGAGCAGTACTTC
D: TRBD2
size: NA
V: TRBV18
J: TRBJ2-7

CDR3: CASSPDRGGYGYTF
DNA: TGTGCCAGTAGTCCGGACAGAGGAGGCTATGGCTACACCTTC
D: NA
size: once
V: TRBV19
J: TRBJ1-2

CDR3: CASSLKQGAPGNEQYF
DNA: TGTGCCAGCAGCTTAAAACAGGGGGCGCCGGGTAACGAGCAGTACTTC
D: TRBD1
size: NA
V: TRBV7-6
J: TRBJ2-7

CDR3: CASSEDRVYGYTF
DNA: TGTGCCAGCAGCGAAGACAGGGTCTATGGCTACACCTTC
D: TRBD1
size: NA
V: TRBV7-9
J: TRBJ1-2

CDR3: CASSLEAVRKTQYF
DNA: TGTGCCAGCAGCTTGGAAGCGGTTCGAAAGACCCAGTACTTC
D: NA
size: NA
V: TRBV5-8
J: TRBJ2-5

CDR3: CASSSEQGIHNEQFF
DNA: TGTGCCAGCAGTTCTGAACAGGGGATACACAATGAGCAGTTCTTC
D: TRBD1
size: NA
V: TRBV6-2/TRBV6-3
J: TRBJ2-1

CDR3: CASSAGTSGEGELFF
DNA: TGTGCCAGCAGCGCCGGGACTAGCGGGGAAGGGGAGCTGTTTTTT
D: TRBD2
size: NA
V: TRBV7-2
J: TRBJ2-2

CDR3: CASSLVGWTRLVEETQYF
DNA: TGTGCCAGCAGCTTGGTAGGGTGGACTAGATTGGTTGAAGAGACCCAGTACTTC
D: TRBD2
size: NA
V: TRBV5-6
J: TRBJ2-5

CDR3: CATSEIEYRAYNSPLHF
DNA: TGTGCCACCAGTGAGATTGAGTACAGGGCCTATAATTCACCCCTCCACTTT
D: NA
size: NA
V: TRBV24-1
J: TRBJ1-6

CDR3: CASSTNRVINYGYTF
DNA: TGTGCCAGCAGCACCAACAGGGTTATTAACTATGGCTACACCTTC
D: NA
size: few
V: TRBV6-5
J: TRBJ1-2

CDR3: CASLDRGTQPQHF
DNA: TGTGCCAGTCTCGACAGGGGAACTCAGCCCCAGCATTTT
D: TRBD1
size: few
V: TRBV19
J: TRBJ1-5

CDR3: CASSTDRSANYGYTF
DNA: TGTGCCAGCAGCACCGACAGGAGCGCTAACTATGGCTACACCTTC
D: NA
size: once
V: TRBV7-2
J: TRBJ1-2

CDR3: CASSPATGSVQETQYF
DNA: TGTGCCAGCAGCCCCGCAACCGGGAGCGTACAAGAGACCCAGTACTTC
D: NA
size: NA
V: TRBV7-2
J: TRBJ2-5

CDR3: CASSMGPANNEKLFF
DNA: TGTGCCAGTAGTATGGGCCCCGCCAATAATGAAAAACTGTTTTTT
D: NA
size: once
V: TRBV19
J: TRBJ1-4

CDR3: CASKTGGGMVTGELFF
DNA: TGTGCCAGCAAGACAGGGGGCGGAATGGTCACCGGGGAGCTGTTTTTT
D: TRBD1
size: NA
V: TRBV2
J: TRBJ2-2

CDR3: CARQPPQGNYGYTF
DNA: TGTGCCAGGCAGCCCCCACAGGGGAACTATGGCTACACCTTC
D: TRBD1
size: NA
V: TRBV27
J: TRBJ1-2

CDR3: CAWSVSRAGNSNQPQHF
DNA: TGTGCCTGGAGTGTATCAAGGGCAGGGAATAGCAATCAGCCCCAGCATTTT
D: NA
size: NA
V: TRBV30
J: TRBJ1-5

CDR3: CASSQNWPWRGTGELFF
DNA: TGCGCCAGCAGCCAAAATTGGCCTTGGCGGGGAACCGGGGAGCTGTTTTTT
D: NA
size: NA
V: TRBV4-1
J: TRBJ2-2

CDR3: CAWSVGATGVVTGELFF
DNA: TGTGCCTGGAGTGTAGGGGCGACAGGGGTCGTTACCGGGGAGCTGTTTTTT
D: TRBD1
size: NA
V: TRBV30
J: TRBJ2-2

CDR3: CASSTVDRGAFGNTIYF
DNA: TGTGCCAGTAGTACCGTGGACAGGGGAGCTTTTGGAAACACCATATATTTT
D: TRBD1
size: few
V: TRBV19
J: TRBJ1-3

CDR3: CASSIVPGRSNQPQHF
DNA: TGTGCCAGTAGTATAGTACCAGGGCGTAGCAATCAGCCCCAGCATTTT
D: NA
size: NA
V: TRBV19
J: TRBJ1-5

CDR3: CASSVPSSGEADTQYF
DNA: TGTGCCAGCAGCGTCCCATCTAGCGGGGAAGCAGATACGCAGTATTTT
D: TRBD2
size: NA
V: TRBV9
J: TRBJ2-3

CDR3: CASSQDGQGQGRLF
DNA: TGTGCCAGCAGCCAAGATGGTCAGGGCCAGGGTCGGCTCTTT
D: NA
size: NA
V: TRBV3-1/TRBV3-2
J: TRBJ1-1

CDR3: CASSLTVGGKVNEQFF
DNA: TGTGCCAGCAGCTTAACGGTCGGGGGAAAGGTTAATGAGCAGTTCTTC
D: NA
size: NA
V: TRBV7-3
J: TRBJ2-1

CDR3: CATSRDAQAAYEQYF
DNA: TGTGCCACCAGCAGAGATGCCCAGGCAGCCTACGAGCAGTACTTC
D: NA
size: NA
V: TRBV15
J: TRBJ2-7

CDR3: CAWSEGTALNEKLFF
DNA: TGTGCCTGGAGTGAAGGGACAGCCCTTAATGAAAAACTGTTTTTT
D: TRBD1
size: NA
V: TRBV30
J: TRBJ1-4

CDR3: CASSPDSAAYGYTF
DNA: TGCGCCAGCAGCCCGGACAGCGCAGCCTATGGCTACACCTTC
D: NA
size: few
V: TRBV5-1
J: TRBJ1-2

CDR3: CSASLPTGGNTGELFF
DNA: TGCAGTGCTAGTCTCCCGACAGGAGGGAACACCGGGGAGCTGTTTTTT
D: NA
size: NA
V: TRBV20-1
J: TRBJ2-2

CDR3: CAGRGGEGYTQYF
DNA: TGTGCCGGACGCGGGGGTGAGGGATATACGCAGTATTTT
D: TRBD2
size: NA
V: TRBV30
J: TRBJ2-3

CDR3: CASSQYRDRGAYEQYF
DNA: TGTGCCAGCAGCCAATATCGGGACAGGGGTGCCTACGAGCAGTACTTC
D: TRBD1
size: NA
V: TRBV3-1/TRBV3-2
J: TRBJ2-7

CDR3: CASTSDRGLNQPQHF
DNA: TGTGCCAGCACTTCGGACAGGGGGCTCAATCAGCCCCAGCATTTT
D: TRBD1
size: NA
V: TRBV6-1
J: TRBJ1-5

CDR3: CASRPDQNPYEQYF
DNA: TGTGCCAGCAGGCCAGATCAAAACCCCTACGAGCAGTACTTC
D: NA
size: NA
V: TRBV6-5
J: TRBJ2-7

CDR3: CASSLDPGTGVYGYTF
DNA: TGTGCCAGCAGCTTAGACCCCGGGACAGGGGTCTATGGCTACACCTTC
D: TRBD1
size: NA
V: TRBV7-2
J: TRBJ1-2

CDR3: CASSEGYRSVYYGYTF
DNA: TGTGCCAGCAGTGAGGGTTACAGGAGCGTTTACTATGGCTACACCTTC
D: NA
size: NA
V: TRBV2
J: TRBJ1-2

CDR3: CASTDRDNQPQHF
DNA: TGTGCCAGCACCGACAGGGATAATCAGCCCCAGCATTTT
D: TRBD1
size: NA
V: TRBV6-4
J: TRBJ1-5

CDR3: CASSQDGGPSDTQYF
DNA: TGCGCCAGCAGCCAAGATGGAGGGCCCTCAGATACGCAGTATTTT
D: NA
size: NA
V: TRBV4-3
J: TRBJ2-3

CDR3: CASSQTLVILGELFF
DNA: TGTGCCAGCAGCCAGACACTAGTAATTCTTGGGGAGCTGTTTTTT
D: NA
size: few
V: TRBV3-1/TRBV3-2
J: TRBJ2-2

CDR3: CASSQERSPDYGYTF
DNA: TGCGCCAGCAGCCAAGAACGGTCGCCGGACTATGGCTACACCTTC
D: NA
size: NA
V: TRBV4-3
J: TRBJ1-2

CDR3: CATPLSNQPQHF
DNA: TGTGCCACCCCCCTTAGCAATCAGCCCCAGCATTTT
D: NA
size: few
V: TRBV15
J: TRBJ1-5

CDR3: CASSFHGTGELFF
DNA: TGTGCCAGCAGTTTCCACGGCACCGGGGAGCTGTTTTTT
D: NA
size: NA
V: TRBV12-3/TRBV12-4
J: TRBJ2-2

CDR3: CASSFPAYEQYF
DNA: TGTGCCAGCAGCTTCCCGGCCTACGAGCAGTACTTC
D: NA
size: NA
V: TRBV7-8
J: TRBJ2-7

CDR3: CAISTATNEKLFF
DNA: TGTGCCATCAGCACGGCAACTAATGAAAAACTGTTTTTT
D: NA
size: NA
V: TRBV10-3
J: TRBJ1-4

CDR3: CASSLLSRASFTEAFF
DNA: TGTGCCAGCAGTTTACTTAGCAGGGCGTCCTTCACTGAAGCTTTCTTT
D: NA
size: NA
V: TRBV6-5
J: TRBJ1-1

CDR3: CAWTTGTGGAYNSPLHF
DNA: TGTGCCTGGACCACCGGGACAGGGGGCGCCTATAATTCACCCCTCCACTTT
D: TRBD1
size: NA
V: TRBV30
J: TRBJ1-6

CDR3: CAWNPTSRKEKLFF
DNA: TGTGCCTGGAACCCCACATCTCGTAAGGAAAAACTGTTTTTT
D: NA
size: NA
V: TRBV30
J: TRBJ1-4

CDR3: CATSEGRGTEAFF
DNA: TGTGCCACCAGTGAGGGCAGGGGCACTGAAGCTTTCTTT
D: NA
size: NA
V: TRBV24-1
J: TRBJ1-1